This is a list of T cell receptor beta chains from one sample in a study of T cells after yellow fever vaccination. TCRdb called the 5' RACE reads again in MiXCR, with one record for every CDR3 protein. The data contain around 530,000 distinct CDR3 sequences, roughly a sixth of them seen just once; the ten biggest clones take up roughly 17%. The sample here was PBMCs, taken 4 to 6 days after the first yellow fever vaccination. These receptors were taken from a man aged 18 to 29 who received the YFV17D yellow fever vaccine. The CDR3 runs from the conserved cysteine through the conserved F or W. Each record gives: V gene, CDR3 length, D gene, J gene, clone size, CDR3 protein, CDR3 DNA. D genes are given only for firm matches. Expanded clones are given a class, and other clones once, few, many or no size at all.

TRBV7-3,15,.,TRBJ2-5,.,CASSLFGGLGETQYF,TGTGCCAGCAGCTTATTTGGGGGCCTGGGAGAGACCCAGTACTTC
TRBV5-4,12,.,TRBJ2-3,.,CASSATRDTQYF,TGTGCCAGCAGCGCCACCCGGGATACGCAGTATTTT
TRBV29-1,13,.,TRBJ1-1,.,CSVVWASVGEAFF,TGCAGCGTTGTGTGGGCATCGGTTGGTGAAGCTTTCTTT
TRBV6-5,14,.,TRBJ2-1,.,CASSFSNGVREQFF,TGTGCCAGCAGTTTTTCAAACGGGGTACGTGAGCAGTTCTTC
TRBV7-9,16,TRBD1,TRBJ2-1,.,CASSLAWETHQDRAFF,TGTGCCAGCAGCCTTGCCTGGGAGACCCACCAAGACAGGGCGTTCTTC
TRBV12-5,14,TRBD1,TRBJ2-1,few,CASGTGTHYNEQFF,TGTGCTAGTGGGACAGGGACCCACTACAATGAGCAGTTCTTC
TRBV29-1,15,TRBD1,TRBJ2-5,.,CSVEFTGGAGETQYF,TGCAGCGTTGAATTTACAGGGGGCGCCGGGGAGACCCAGTACTTC
TRBV5-1,13,.,TRBJ2-4,.,CASSAINQNIQYF,TGCGCCAGCAGCGCTATCAACCAAAACATTCAGTACTTC
TRBV20-1,12,.,TRBJ1-1,few,CSARVSPTEAFF,TGCAGTGCTAGAGTTTCCCCGACTGAAGCTTTCTTT
TRBV6-2/TRBV6-3,12,.,TRBJ2-1,.,CAAMTSYNEQFF,TGTGCAGCAATGACCTCCTACAATGAGCAGTTCTTC
TRBV20-1,13,.,TRBJ1-5,.,CSAPPRTDQPQHF,TGCAGTGCTCCCCCGCGGACGGATCAGCCCCAGCATTTT
TRBV12-3/TRBV12-4,14,.,TRBJ1-5,.,CASSLGGPHQPQHF,TGTGCCAGCAGTTTAGGGGGGCCTCACCAGCCCCAGCATTTT
TRBV7-6,16,.,TRBJ2-1,few,CASSPLTLLGHNEQFF,TGTGCCAGCAGCCCCTTAACTTTATTAGGACACAATGAGCAGTTCTTC
TRBV12-3/TRBV12-4,13,.,TRBJ1-5,.,CASRRTDNQPQHF,TGTGCCAGCAGACGGACAGACAATCAGCCCCAGCATTTT
TRBV27,14,TRBD1,TRBJ2-5,.,CASRTGYDRETQYF,TGTGCCAGCAGGACAGGGTATGATAGGGAGACCCAGTACTTC
TRBV5-1,15,.,TRBJ2-3,.,CASSWYGLGTDTQYF,TGCGCCAGCAGCTGGTATGGGTTAGGGACCGATACGCAGTATTTT
TRBV19,15,TRBD1,TRBJ2-7,.,CASRKQGPSSYEQYF,TGTGCCAGTAGGAAACAGGGGCCAAGCTCCTACGAGCAGTACTTC
TRBV4-3,15,.,TRBJ2-5,.,CASSQEEAVGETQYF,TGCGCCAGCAGCCAAGAAGAGGCCGTCGGAGAGACCCAGTACTTC
TRBV6-5,15,TRBD2,TRBJ2-5,.,CASSSGLAGLETQYF,TGTGCCAGCAGTTCGGGACTAGCGGGGTTGGAGACCCAGTACTTC
TRBV6-2/TRBV6-3,14,.,TRBJ1-1,.,CASEGAGGRTEAFF,TGTGCCAGCGAAGGAGCAGGCGGCCGGACTGAAGCTTTCTTT
TRBV12-3/TRBV12-4,13,.,TRBJ2-5,few,CASSFWGDKTQYF,TGTGCCAGCAGTTTCTGGGGAGATAAGACCCAGTACTTC
TRBV11-3,14,TRBD1,TRBJ2-1,.,CASSPRQGINEQFF,TGTGCCAGCAGCCCCCGACAGGGAATCAATGAGCAGTTCTTC
TRBV27,12,.,TRBJ2-5,.,CASRGVAETQYF,TGTGCCAGCAGAGGAGTAGCCGAGACCCAGTACTTC
TRBV29-1,12,.,TRBJ2-5,.,CSVDSSWETQYF,TGCAGCGTTGATTCGTCTTGGGAGACCCAGTACTTC
TRBV30,15,TRBD2,TRBJ2-5,.,CAWPAEGLAVPTQYF,TGTGCCTGGCCTGCCGAAGGACTAGCGGTGCCAACCCAGTACTTC
TRBV6-2/TRBV6-3,15,.,TRBJ2-1,.,CASSYNRGPYNEQFF,TGTGCCAGCAGTTATAACCGGGGGCCCTACAATGAGCAGTTCTTC
TRBV5-6,17,.,TRBJ2-3,.,CASSLPRPLTSTDTQYF,TGTGCCAGCAGCTTGCCAAGGCCTTTGACTAGCACAGATACGCAGTATTTT
TRBV6-1,15,.,TRBJ2-7,few,CASLPVTIRSYEQYF,TGTGCCAGCCTACCGGTCACAATTAGATCCTACGAGCAGTACTTC
TRBV11-1,14,TRBD1,TRBJ2-3,.,CASSARGRPDTQYF,TGTGCCAGCAGCGCCAGGGGGCGGCCAGATACGCAGTATTTT
TRBV10-3,16,.,TRBJ2-5,.,CAISHEGAGRQETQYF,TGTGCCATCAGCCACGAAGGGGCAGGGAGGCAAGAGACCCAGTACTTC
TRBV18,14,.,TRBJ2-7,few,CASSPEPSSYEQYF,TGTGCCAGCTCACCGGAACCGAGCTCCTACGAGCAGTACTTC
TRBV7-9,15,TRBD1,TRBJ1-1,few,CASSDIGTENTEAFF,TGTGCCAGCAGCGACATTGGGACAGAGAACACTGAAGCTTTCTTT